This T cell receptor beta chain was captured in a study of shared clonotypes between healthy human individuals. General study points: Although depth was large, rarefaction showed that sequencing of the sorted subsets was incomplete. With a few donors compared, 5% to 5.5% of naive CD4 clonotypes were shared. Generation probabilities were higher for clonotypes shared across all four sorted-subset donors than for unshared ones.

Here immunoSEQ multiplex PCR was the method, and the copy in TCRdb shows in-frame clones only, minus some. The sample lists 2 million to 2.5 million clones; almost 96% were seen once. Germline values: CDR1 SGHAT, CDR2 FQDESV (reference sequence). Trimming took 5 bases from V and 0 from J; bases not matched to a gene: 4. This CDR3 has 14 amino acids. This clone was found once. What it binds is unknown. Sequenced input: naive CD4+ T cells sorted from blood. Subset in this sample: CD45RA+ positively selected. V usage is TRBV11-1 and J usage is TRBJ2-7; 7 bases fit TRBD1. This TCR was recovered from a man aged 18 to 30 in good health. The CDR3 coding sequence is TGTGCCAGCAGCCTCGGACAGGACTCCTACGAGCAGTACTTC. Residues: CASSLGQDSYEQYF.